This T cell receptor beta chain is from a study of tissue T cells after allogeneic stem cell transplantation (dated by TCRdb to the early 2020s). Study-wide context: Using research autopsies of patients with and without GVHD, plus mouse models of GVHD, the study profiled TCR beta repertoires across many tissues. The human arm was a prospective observational study without blinding or randomization.

A word on this clone: This clone's antigen is unknown. Gene designations and germline sequences in this entry are those of the mouse. The CDR3 end is not reached by the read, which stops 1 residue before it; the germline J gene fills it in.

Overall study results and their limits: Within patients, how anatomically similar tissues were was a major factor shaping TCR repertoire composition, regardless of disease or transplant status. The study did not determine which tissue TCRs were alloreactive or antigen-specific, and some clones might have been persisting host cells. In both patients and mice, only a limited portion of the TCR repertoire detected in tissues was captured by blood and spleen T cells. The patient cohort was small and varied clinically, and sampling depth was recognized as a limitation. Few T cell clones were found to be shared across patients, but shared repertoire signatures across patients were revealed in a tissue-specific fashion by motif-based clustering.

V lost 4 bases and J lost 0 bases, and the count of bases not matched to a germline gene is 4. Including cysteine and phenylalanine, the CDR3 has 16 amino acids. Only the CDR3 bases that were read are kept: 45 of them, in frame from base 1. According to the germline V gene (reference sequence), CDR1 reads LGHNA and CDR2 reads YNLKQL. The library was generated by the immunoSEQ multiplex PCR assay. Adaptive Biotechnologies performed the TCRbeta CDR3 sequencing at survey depth and reported CDR3 sequences, V/J genes, productive frequency and template counts. TCR beta CDR3 regions were amplified from genomic DNA instead of RNA. For the original study's pipeline: Pairwise repertoire overlap between tissues was quantified with Jensen-Shannon divergence, where 1 means complete divergence and 0 identical. Tissues were grouped by single-linkage agglomerative hierarchical clustering of pairwise JSD values, and the clustering results were shown as dendrograms. GLIPH2 was run on all patient samples with simulation_depth 1000, kmer_min_depth 3 and cdr3_length_cutoff 8, and groups with more than two unique CDR3s were retained. A standardized tissue-overlap score was generated by extrapolating Jaccard GLIPH-group overlap across patients to a standard repertoire size of 1000 clones. Linear mixed-effect models, with tissue as a fixed effect and individual as a random effect, were used to test how diversity related to clinical or experimental variables. Not all clones reach the TCRdb copy of this immuneACCESS table, which keeps in-frame sequences only. Checked studies attribute under half of the gap to unresolved V genes and leave the rest unexplained. That table is the source of V, J and clone size, and D and trimming were worked out from the DNA. For this sample there are roughly 20,000 clones; roughly three quarters appear just once. The ten largest clones take up less than 0.5% of the sample.

The clonotype originates from a female BALB/c mouse in good health. Mice of this strain carry the MHC haplotype H2-d. The chain is assembled from TRBV5 and TRBJ2-4; TRBD2 aligns with 10 central bases. The sequenced sample was blood. The CDR3 protein: CASSPDWGSSQNTLYF. CDR3 DNA (partial): TGTGCCAGCAGCCCGGACTGGGGGTCTAGTCAAAACACCTTGTAC.